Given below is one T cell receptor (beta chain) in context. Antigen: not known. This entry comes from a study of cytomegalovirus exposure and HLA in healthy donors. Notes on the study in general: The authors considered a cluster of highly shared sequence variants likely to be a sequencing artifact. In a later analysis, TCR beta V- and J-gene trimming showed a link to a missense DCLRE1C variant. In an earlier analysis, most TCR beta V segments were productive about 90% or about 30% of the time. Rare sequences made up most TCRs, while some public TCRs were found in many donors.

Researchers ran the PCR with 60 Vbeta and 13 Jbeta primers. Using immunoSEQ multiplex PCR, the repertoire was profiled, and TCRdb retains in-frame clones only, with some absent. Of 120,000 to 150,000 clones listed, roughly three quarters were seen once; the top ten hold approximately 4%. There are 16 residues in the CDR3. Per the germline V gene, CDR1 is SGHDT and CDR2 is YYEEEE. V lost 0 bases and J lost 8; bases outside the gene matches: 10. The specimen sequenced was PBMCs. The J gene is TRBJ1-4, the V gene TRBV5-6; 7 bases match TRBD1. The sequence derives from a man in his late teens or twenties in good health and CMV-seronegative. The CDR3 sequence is CASSLDVRGPHEKLFF. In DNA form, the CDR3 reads TGTGCCAGCAGCTTGGACGTAAGGGGGCCCCACGAAAAACTGTTTTTT.